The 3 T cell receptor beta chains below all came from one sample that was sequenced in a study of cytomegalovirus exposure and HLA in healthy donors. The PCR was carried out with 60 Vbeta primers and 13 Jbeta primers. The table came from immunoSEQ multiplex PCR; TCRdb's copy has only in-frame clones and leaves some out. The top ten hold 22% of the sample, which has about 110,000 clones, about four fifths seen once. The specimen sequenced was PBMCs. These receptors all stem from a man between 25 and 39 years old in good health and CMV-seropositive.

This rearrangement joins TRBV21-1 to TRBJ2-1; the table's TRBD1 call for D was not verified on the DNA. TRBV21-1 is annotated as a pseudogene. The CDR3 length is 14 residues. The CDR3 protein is CASSTEDRYNEQFF. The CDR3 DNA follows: TGTGCCAGCAGCACAGAGGACAGGTACAATGAGCAGTTCTTC.

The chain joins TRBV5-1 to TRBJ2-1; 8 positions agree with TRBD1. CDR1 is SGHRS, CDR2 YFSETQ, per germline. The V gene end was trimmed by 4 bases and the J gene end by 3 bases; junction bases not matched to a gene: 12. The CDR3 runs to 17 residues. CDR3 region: CASSAARGQVGYNEQFF. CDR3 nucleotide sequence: TGCGCCAGCAGCGCGGCCAGGGGGCAAGTTGGCTACAATGAGCAGTTCTTC.

The chain's CDR3 is CASSPQGLSGNTIYF. CDR3 sequence (DNA): TGTGCCAGCTCACCACAGGGGCTCTCTGGAAACACCATATATTTT. This chain connects TRBV18 to TRBJ1-3, with D possibly matching TRBD1 (5 bases). The CDR3 sequence is 15 residues long. V lost 1 base to trimming and J lost 0 bases, with 7 bases between them. Per germline, CDR1 KGHSH and CDR2 LQKENI.